This T cell receptor (beta chain) was sequenced during a study of lymphopenia after photon versus proton radiotherapy. Findings of the study overall: Larger post-nadir TCR diversity loss correlated inversely with survival in deceased patients. Oligoclonal CD8+ Temra expansion after nadir drove photon patients' diversity drop. Proton therapy kept repertoires fairly stable, unlike photons, which gained effector/memory cells.

In the case of this clone: The antigen remains unidentified.

This table comes from immunoSEQ multiplex PCR, and its TCRdb copy is limited to in-frame clones, with some not included. Counted here are roughly 30,000 clones, roughly 94% occurring once; the ten biggest clones make up roughly 0.78%. Sequences were derived from peripheral blood, sampled from a patient treated with photon-based radiotherapy. The receptor's source is a woman between 50 and 59 years old with cholangiocarcinoma.

CDR3 DNA sequence: TGTGCCAGCAGGGACAGGGGTATAGGCTATGGCTACACCTTC. Translated: CASRDRGIGYGYTF. The chain employs TRBV27 and TRBJ1-2; 9 nucleotides match TRBD1. CDR1 and CDR2 from the germline V gene are MNHEY and SMNVEV (reference sequence). This CDR3 region has 14 residues. The trim removed 6 bases at V and 4 bases at J, leaving 6 bases unmatched.